The 4 T cell receptor beta chains presented below share a single source sample, sequenced in a study of blood T cell repertoires in COVID-19 (dated by TCRdb to the early 2020s). The library was built by means of the immunoSEQ multiplex PCR assay. The clones in this table, taken by TCRdb from immuneACCESS, are in-frame only. Not every clone is retained; where verified, under half of the shortfall comes from an unresolved V gene, and the cause of the rest is unknown. The sample table lists 150,000 to 180,000 clones, 65% to 90% of them with a count of one. 9% to 13% of the sample rests with the top ten. The source material was peripheral blood. These receptors were collected from a woman in her fifties or sixties with COVID-19, enrolled during active disease.

The chain carries TRBV29-1 and TRBJ1-2, with 7 nucleotides matching TRBD1. Germline lookup yields CDR1 SQVTM and CDR2 ANQGSEA. V trimming: 5 bases; J trimming: 6 bases; junction bases outside the gene matches: 15. There are 15 residues in the CDR3. CDR3 amino acids: CSVSPTTGRADGYTF. The CDR3 nucleotides are TGCAGCGTTTCCCCCACGACAGGGCGGGCCGATGGCTACACCTTC.

The J gene is TRBJ2-5, the V gene TRBV3-1 (or the pseudogene TRBV3-2); 9 nucleotides agree with TRBD1. The CDR3 covers 14 residues. V gave up 4 bases and J gave up 5 bases; unmatched junction bases: 5. Germline lookup yields CDR1 LGHDT and CDR2 YNNKEL (reference sequence). The chain's CDR3 is CASSRDRESETQYF. In nucleotides, the CDR3 is TGTGCCAGCAGCCGGGACAGGGAGAGCGAGACCCAGTACTTC.

The gene calls are TRBV5-8 and TRBJ2-5; TRBD2 aligns across 8 bases. This CDR3 spans 14 amino acids. Germline assignment: CDR1 SGHTS and CDR2 YDEGEE. The trim removed 3 bases at V and 2 bases at J, leaving 3 bases unmatched. CDR3 coding DNA: TGTGCCAGCAGCTCAGGGACTAGACAAGAGACCCAGTACTTC. Its protein product is CASSSGTRQETQYF. Using reference TRBV5-8 and TRBJ2-5 for the parts outside the CDR3, the full variable domain is EAGVTQSPTHLIKTRGQQATLRCSPISGHTSVYWYQQALGLGLQFLLWYDEGEERNRGNFPPRFSGRQFPNYSSELNVNALELEDSALYLCASSSGTRQETQYFGPGTRLLVL.

The chain recombines TRBV9 with TRBJ2-2, with D tentatively TRBD2 (6 bases). Per germline, CDR1 SGDLS and CDR2 YYNGEE. There are 13 residues in the CDR3. V shed 6 bases and J shed 8 bases, with 14 bases lying between them. The CDR3 is CASNELGRGELFF. The CDR3 region has the DNA TGTGCCAGCAACGAATTAGGGAGGGGGGAGCTGTTTTTT.